This TCR beta chain was found in a study of T cells in Graves' hyperthyroidism and ophthalmopathy. Turning to the study itself: At initial diagnosis, before any treatment had begun, peripheral blood was obtained.

The CDR3 consists of 17 residues. V lost 5 bases and J lost 0, with 17 bases in between. Germline CDR1 is SGHDN and CDR2 is FVKESK. It was RNA transcripts that yielded the amplified TCR beta CDR3 regions. The study used the HTBI primer set for a first-round RT-PCR of the TCR CDR3. Each CDR3 protein is one row after TCRdb ran MiXCR on the multiplex PCR reads. The sample has 200,000 to 250,000 distinct CDR3 sequences, approximately 16% seen once. The sample was blood. This receptor was identified in a woman in her 50s with Graves' hyperthyroidism. The chain joins TRBV14 to TRBJ2-4; the D gene is possibly TRBD1 (5 bases). The CDR3 DNA reads as TGTGCCAGCAGCTTTTCGACAGCTAATCTAGCCAAAAACATTCAGTACTTC. Translating it yields CASSFSTANLAKNIQYF. The variable domain in full, with the rest retrieved from reference TRBV14 and TRBJ2-4, is EAGVTQFPSHSVIEKGQTVTLRCDPISGHDNLYWYRRVMGKEIKFLLHFVKESKQDESGMPNNRFLAERTGGTYSTLKVQPAELEDSGVYFCASSFSTANLAKNIQYFGAGTRLSVL.